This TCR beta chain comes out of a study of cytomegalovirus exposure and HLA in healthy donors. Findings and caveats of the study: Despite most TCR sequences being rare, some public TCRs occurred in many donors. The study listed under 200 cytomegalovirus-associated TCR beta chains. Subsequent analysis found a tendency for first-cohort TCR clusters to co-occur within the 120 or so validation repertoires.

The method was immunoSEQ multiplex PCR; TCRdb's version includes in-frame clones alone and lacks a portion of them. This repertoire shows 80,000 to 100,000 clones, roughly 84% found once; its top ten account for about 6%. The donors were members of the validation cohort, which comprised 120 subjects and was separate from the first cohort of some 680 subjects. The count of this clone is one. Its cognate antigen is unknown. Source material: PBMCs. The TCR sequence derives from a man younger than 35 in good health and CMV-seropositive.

The CDR3 bases are TGTGCCAGCAGTGGGGACAGACTGAACACTGAAGCTTTCTTT. It specifies CASSGDRLNTEAFF. J is TRBJ1-1 and V is TRBV6-4, with 7 bases that match TRBD1. Unmatched junction bases numbered 2, after V lost 4 bases and J lost 0 bases. The CDR3 has 14 residues. Germline V gene data show CDR1 as MRHNA and CDR2 as SNTAGT.